This T cell receptor (beta chain) comes out of a study of cytomegalovirus exposure and HLA in healthy donors. Study findings and constraints: The finding came from a later analysis; first-cohort TCR clusters tended to co-occur in the 130 or so validation repertoires.

In germline, CDR1 is SQVTM, CDR2 ANQGSEA. The CDR3 runs to 17 residues. Trimming removed 3 bases at V and 4 bases at J, with 22 bases between. In the case of this clone: What it binds is not known.

Sequenced by immunoSEQ multiplex PCR; TCRdb stores in-frame clones only, minus some. The sample lists fewer than 350,000 clones, approximately 88% occurring once. Sequenced sample: PBMCs. The chain has TRBV29-1 and TRBJ1-3; a weak D match, TRBD1 (6 bases). The receptor was derived from a young woman in good health and CMV-seronegative. DNA of the CDR3: TGCAGCGTTGAGGAAAAAATAGCCGGGACACACGGAAACACCATATATTTT. Translation: CSVEEKIAGTHGNTIYF.